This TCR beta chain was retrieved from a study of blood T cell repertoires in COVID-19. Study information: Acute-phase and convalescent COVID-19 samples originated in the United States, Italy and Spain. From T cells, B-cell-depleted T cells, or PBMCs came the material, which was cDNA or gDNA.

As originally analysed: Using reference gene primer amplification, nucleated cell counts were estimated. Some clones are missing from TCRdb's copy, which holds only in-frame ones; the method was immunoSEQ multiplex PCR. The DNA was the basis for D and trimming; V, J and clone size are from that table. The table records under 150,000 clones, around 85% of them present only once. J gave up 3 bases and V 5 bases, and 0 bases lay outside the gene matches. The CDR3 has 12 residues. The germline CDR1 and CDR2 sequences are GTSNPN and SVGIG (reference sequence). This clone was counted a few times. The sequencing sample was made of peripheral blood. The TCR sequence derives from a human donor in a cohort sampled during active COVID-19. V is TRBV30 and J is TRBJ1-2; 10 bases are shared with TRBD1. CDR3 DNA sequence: TGTGCCTGGGGGACAGGGGACTATGGCTACACCTTC. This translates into CAWGTGDYGYTF.